Described below is a single TCR beta chain sequence and its context. This clone turned up a few times. Its antigen is currently not known. One base away there is no much larger clone; base qualities are not given. From each donor, a single peripheral blood sample of around 120 mL on average was drawn into heparinised tubes. A BD FACSAria II was used to sort naive, central memory, regulatory and stem cell-like memory CD4+ T cells with a panel that included CD45RO, CCR7, CD25, CD127, CD95 and CD27. Purity was above 95% for every sorted population. PBMCs were isolated right away by Lymphoprep density gradient centrifugation and were stained directly, without culture. Samples were stained and sorted in pairs, with one healthy donor and one patient per experiment, so that batch effects were minimized. The germline V gene specifies SQVTM as CDR1 and ANQGSEA as CDR2. V sheds 2 bases and J sheds 1 base, leaving 11 bases between their ends. Measured from the cysteine to the phenylalanine, the CDR3 is 14 residues long. Only the CDR3 DNA is retained, 42 bases long and in frame from the first base.

The sample originates from a study of beta chain features in type 1 diabetes (dated by TCRdb to the late 2010s). The study in broad terms: Mean age, gender distribution, total cell number and subset yield did not differ between patients and healthy donors. In the study, recently diagnosed type 1 diabetes patients and matched healthy donors were compared on the TCRB repertoires of their sorted circulating CD4+ T cell subsets. Naive and central memory subsets were obtained from all 30 or so donors, but regulatory and stem cell-like memory subsets were isolated from only 8 patients and 8 healthy donors. A total of some 100,000,000 sorted cells were examined across all samples, and a strong correlation was observed between cell number per subset and RNA yield. Broad study findings and their caveats: Sequencing cDNA rather than genomic DNA could over-represent highly expressing activated cells, although activation and CD3 levels did not differ between groups. At VDJ recombination sites, type 1 diabetes patients had fewer insertions and more deleted nucleotides, which implies abnormalities in thymic rearrangement. Shorter templates might have been favored by PCR, but patient and control samples were amplified and corrected together, so both groups would have been affected equally by any skew. Type 1 diabetes patients showed a moderate but significant shortening of TCRB CDR3 length in all four CD4+ subsets. Only small numbers of individuals were included in the HLA sub-analyses, which left unresolved whether HLA type had any influence on TCRB rearrangement. Naive, central memory and regulatory TCRB repertoires appeared to be more alike among patients than among healthy donors.

The entire amount of isolated RNA was reverse transcribed using the High Capacity cDNA Reverse Transcription Kit, so the sequenced TCRB transcripts were expressed ones. Deep immunoSEQ sequencing was performed on naive, central memory and regulatory T cell samples, with an average of roughly 3.6 million total reads per sample. After sorted cells were lysed in RLT buffer, RNA was extracted with DNase-treated RNeasy Micro or Mini kits, with the choice depending on cell number. To prevent cross-contamination, each cell subset was processed individually, whereas patient and healthy donor samples were processed jointly. The immunoSEQ multiplex PCR was used to amplify TCRB sequences from cDNA, yielding 87-bp fragments that span the CDR3 region. Sequencing of the amplicons was done on the Illumina HiSeq platform. As for how the authors treated the data: PCR bias was corrected computationally using synthetic template baselines, and reads within Hamming distance 2 were collapsed, with unmergeable singletons discarded. Reads were aligned to IMGT to assign V, D and J genes, CDR3 length, and insertions or deletions at six rearrangement sites. Clonotype counts were normalized to sorted cell number within each subset before computing true diversity and Gini coefficients with the tcR R package. The overlap coefficient, calculated on TCRB nucleotide sequences, was used to measure repertoire sharing. Out-of-frame TCRB sequences from naive cells were analyzed as a proxy for the pre-selection repertoire. The source is immuneACCESS, and TCRdb retained only in-frame sequences with V and J called. Part of the clones is not carried over; for the studies checked, unresolved V genes explain less than half of this, and the remainder is unexplained. V and J calls and clone size are as listed in that table; D and trimming were resolved from the DNA. The table for this sample lists 300,000 to 450,000 clones; roughly 12% of them were counted only once. The biggest ten clones account for around 0.0099% of the sample.

Sequencing used naive CD4+ T cells from blood. This sample's cell subset or site label indicates: true naive CD4+ T cells. The sequence came from a woman aged 18 to 35 with type 1 diabetes. The chain joins TRBV29-1 to TRBJ1-1; TRBD1 is possibly the D segment (6 matching bases). The CDR3: CSVERAGANTEAFF. In nucleotides, the sequence is TGCAGCGTTGAAAGGGCAGGGGCGAACACTGAAGCTTTCTTT.